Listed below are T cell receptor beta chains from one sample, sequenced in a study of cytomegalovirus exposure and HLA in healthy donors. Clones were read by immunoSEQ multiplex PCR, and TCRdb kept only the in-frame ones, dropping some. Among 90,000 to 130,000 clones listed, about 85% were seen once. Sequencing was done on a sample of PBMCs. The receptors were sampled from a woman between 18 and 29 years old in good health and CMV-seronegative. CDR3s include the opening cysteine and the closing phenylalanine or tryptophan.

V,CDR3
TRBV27,CASSLWEGETYEQYF
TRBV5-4,CASSLQGSHTEAFF
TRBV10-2,CASRSGVGNEQFF
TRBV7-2,CASSLLADGYTF
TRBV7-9,CASRPNDGDEQYF
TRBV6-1,CASQGLVSYNEQFF
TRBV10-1,CASSAFGGTEAFF
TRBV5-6,CASSLGTGIEQYF
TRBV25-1,CASTATGLSGNTIYF
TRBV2,CASSPGQGATQPQHF
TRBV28,CAGSRTDTQYF
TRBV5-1,CASSPAGTTNTGELFF
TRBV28,CASSFSLNTEAFF
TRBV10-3,CAISESGDQPQHF
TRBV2,CASRESSYNEQFF
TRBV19,CASSIWTGGMGEQYF
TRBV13,CASRHGTGGPNEQFF
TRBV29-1,CSAYTGGSAGELFF
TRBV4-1,CASSQAGGQFSSPLHF
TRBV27,CASRLGTGAGYTF
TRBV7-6,CASNYKVQPPNNEQFF
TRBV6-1,CASSGTSGGADTQYF
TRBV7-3,CASSSGAGELFF
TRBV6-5,CASSLQVGTYNEQFF
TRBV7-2,CASSLATGGHYGYTF
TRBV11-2,CASSPIQRTGSSYEQYF
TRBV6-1,CASSSLDRHEQYF
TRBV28,CASSALGLAGREQYF
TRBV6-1,CASTRRGRETYGYTF
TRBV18,CASSPPGQGSEQYF
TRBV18,CASSLGLSQGEQYF
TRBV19,CASSTGTGVNSPLHF
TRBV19,CASSPGTSYNEQFF
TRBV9,CASSSKWGGDTGELFF
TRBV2,CASSPGNTIYF
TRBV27,CASSLQGGEAFF
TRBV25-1,CASSANPGNEDRGEKLFF
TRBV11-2,CASSLAGRLETQYF
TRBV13,CASSFRADTQYF
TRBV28,CASSPDPQDSGNTIYF
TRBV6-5,CASLGAGTGGLEQYF
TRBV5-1,CASSFIGTGPSGANVLTF
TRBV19,CASSRAAQGAGANVLTF
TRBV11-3,CASSSGTGEETQYF
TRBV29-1,CSVSGLGTVNNEQFF
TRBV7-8,CASSLRDRVDQETQYF